A single sample gave rise to the 16 T cell receptor beta chains below, sequenced in a study of regulatory T cells in long-lasting Graves disease. Noted time point: persistent/refractory GD, antithyroid drugs over 5 years with positive TRAb. Construction of the TCR library relied on RNA isolated from PBMCs. The TCR beta library used iRepertoire HTBI primers with Arm-PCR amplification of CDR3. TCRdb re-analysed the multiplex PCR reads in MiXCR, keeping a single row per CDR3 protein. The table records roughly 360,000 distinct CDR3 sequences, about 23% of them present only once. This sample comprised peripheral blood mononuclear cells (PBMCs), obtained when the disease was refractory, from a patient treated with antithyroid drugs. These TCRs come from a woman aged 35 to 49 with Graves disease.

At least ten counts were recorded for this clonotype. This chain links TRBV29-1 with TRBJ2-7; 10 bases align to TRBD1. The CDR3 consists of 13 residues. The trim removed 3 bases at V and 5 bases at J, leaving 4 bases unmatched. CDR1 is SQVTM, CDR2 ANQGSEA, per germline. The CDR3 sequence: CSVDEGQGNEQYF. As DNA, the CDR3 is TGCAGCGTTGATGAGGGACAGGGGAACGAGCAGTACTTC.

A note on this clonotype: Germline and junction disagree at one end, which may indicate a read error. The chain combines TRBV9 with TRBJ1-1; no reliable D call. The germline V gene encodes CDR1 SGDLS and CDR2 YYNGEE. This CDR3 has 16 amino acids. This CDR3 reads CASSVGKEGLNTEAFF. The CDR3 DNA follows: TGTGCCAGCAGCGTAGGTAAGGAGGGCCTGAATACTGAAGCTTTCTTT.

The table lists this clonotype with many counts. This chain uses TRBV28 with TRBJ2-4, with unresolved D. From germline, CDR1 is MDHEN and CDR2 SYDVKM. The length of the CDR3 is 13 residues. Trimming took 6 bases from V and 3 from J, leaving 9 bases between them. CDR3 nucleotides: TGTGCCAGCAGCTGGGCAGGCAAAAACATTCAGTACTTC. Its translation: CASSWAGKNIQYF.

The chain couples TRBV2 to TRBJ2-1; D is undetermined. The CDR3 is 14 residues long. V was shortened by 2 bases and J by 6 bases, with 11 bases between the two germline ends. Germline lookup yields CDR1 SNHLY and CDR2 FYNNEI. The CDR3 region is CASSELLGSNEQFF. The CDR3 DNA reads TGTGCCAGCAGTGAACTTCTGGGGTCCAATGAGCAGTTCTTC.

This clonotype has ten or more counts. The chain couples TRBV2 to TRBJ2-6; D gene ambiguous. This CDR3 is built from 16 residues. Trimming took off 5 bases at V and 0 bases at J, with 11 bases between the two ends. The germline CDR1 and CDR2 sequences are SNHLY and FYNNEI. The CDR3 DNA sequence: TGTGCCAGCAGTAAGGACGGCCGCTCTGGGGCCAACGTCCTGACTTTC. The encoded protein is CASSKDGRSGANVLTF.

As regards this clonotype: No conserved phenylalanine or tryptophan is present at the end of the CDR3, so a read error is the likely explanation. The genes are TRBV28 and TRBJ2-7; no definite D call. The length of the CDR3 is 12 residues. Germline lookup yields CDR1 MDHEN and CDR2 SYDVKM. The ends were cut back, 4 bases at V and 4 bases at J, with 8 bases in the middle. This chain's CDR3 is CASSSQPYEQYL. CDR3 coding DNA: TGTGCCAGCAGTTCCCAACCGTACGAGCAGTACCTC.

The J gene is TRBJ2-7, the V gene TRBV5-1, with 9 bases lining up with TRBD1. This CDR3 has 14 amino acids. CDR1 and CDR2 (germline): SGHRS, YFSETQ. Trimming took 5 bases from V and 0 from J; bases not matched to a gene: 3. The CDR3 DNA reads as TGCGCCAGCAGGAAGACAGGGGGCTCCTACGAGCAGTACTTC. It yields the protein CASRKTGGSYEQYF.

J is TRBJ1-1 and V is TRBV5-1; no clear D gene. The CDR3 has 12 residues. V was pared by 4 bases and J by 5 bases, with 9 bases between. Looked up from germline, CDR1 is SGHRS and CDR2 is YFSETQ. The CDR3 bases are TGCGCCAGCAGCGGGGAGTATACTGAAGCTTTCTTT. Protein product: CASSGEYTEAFF.

This clonotype showed up just a few times. This chain joins TRBV4-1 and TRBJ1-1; TRBD1 is a possible D gene (5 bases). V was trimmed by 1 base and J by 2 bases, leaving 14 bases between them. This CDR3 region has 16 residues. Germline CDR1 and CDR2: MGHRA and YSYEKL. Here the CDR3 reads CASSQGHSGPNTEAFF. Here the CDR3 DNA reads TGCGCCAGCAGCCAAGGGCATTCAGGGCCAAACACTGAAGCTTTCTTT.

The V call is TRBV4-2, the J call TRBJ2-3; 7 bases agree with TRBD2. The germline V gene has CDR1 LGHNA and CDR2 YNFKEQ. Trimming took 3 bases from V and 0 from J; bases not matched to a gene: 12. The CDR3 is 18 amino acids. The DNA for the CDR3 is TGTGCCAGCAGCCACGCCAGCGTTAGCGGGCCTAGCACAGATACGCAGTATTTT. Translation gives CASSHASVSGPSTDTQYF.

This clonotype was detected ten times or more. The chain recombines TRBV28 with TRBJ2-5, with TRBD1 matching 9 bases. V lost 3 bases, J lost 2 bases, and 10 bases stayed unmatched. The germline gives CDR1 MDHEN, CDR2 SYDVKM. This CDR3 has 17 residues. The CDR3, as DNA: TGTGCCAGCAGTTTTGTTGCTGACAGGGGGGGGCAAGAGACCCAGTACTTC. The encoded protein is CASSFVADRGGQETQYF.

This clonotype was seen just once. The J gene is TRBJ2-1, the V gene TRBV6-5, with D maybe TRBD2 (6 bases). The CDR3 spans 14 residues. CDR1 is MNHEY and CDR2 is SVGAGI in the germline V gene. Trimming took off 5 bases at V and 5 bases at J, with 13 bases between the two ends. CDR3 nucleotide sequence: TGTGCCAGCAGTGTACTAGCACCGAACAATGAGCAGTTCTTC. Residues: CASSVLAPNNEQFF.

The gene calls are TRBV7-9 and TRBJ2-5; D might be TRBD1 (5 bases). The CDR3 consists of 14 residues. Germline CDR1 reads SEHNR; CDR2 reads FQNEAQ (reference sequence). The ends were cut back, 7 bases at V and 2 bases at J, with 14 bases in the middle. The CDR3 nucleotides read TGTGCCAGCACCCCAAAGGGGCTACAAGAGACCCAGTACTTC. Its protein product is CASTPKGLQETQYF.

This clonotype was recorded many times. V usage is TRBV11-2 and J usage is TRBJ2-7; 7 bases are a match to TRBD1. Germline V lookup: CDR1 SGHAT, CDR2 FQNNGV. The CDR3 totals 14 residues. V trimming: 5 bases; J trimming: 2 bases; junction bases outside the gene matches: 6. DNA of the CDR3: TGTGCCAGCAGCGACGACAGGGTGCCCTACGAGCAGTACTTC. Amino acids: CASSDDRVPYEQYF.

At least ten counts were recorded for this clonotype. The chain couples TRBV12-3 or TRBV12-4 to TRBJ2-7; a weak D match, TRBD2 (6 bases). This CDR3 has 15 amino acids. V lost 4 bases to trimming and J lost 4 bases, with 17 bases between them. The CDR3 loop is CASSSLGGMRYEQYF. The DNA of the CDR3 is TGTGCCAGCAGTTCTTTGGGCGGGATGCGGTACGAGCAGTACTTC.

The J gene is TRBJ1-2, the V gene TRBV19; D gene unclear. The CDR3 covers 15 residues. The germline CDR1 and CDR2 sequences are LNHDA and SQIVND (reference sequence). The V and J ends lost 4 bases and 3 bases respectively, with 15 bases between them. This CDR3 is CASSTRRGGDYGYTF. The CDR3 DNA reads TGTGCCAGTAGTACCCGCCGGGGAGGAGACTATGGCTACACCTTC.